This T cell receptor beta chain was identified during a study of blood T cells in healthy people across ages. Study results and caveats: Versus aged donors, long-lived donors had higher diversity and more naive CD4+ cells.

A second PCR of about 7 to 12 cycles used a sample-barcoded 5' primer and a J-beta primer mix. The template-switch adaptor was a 5' adaptor with 12 random nucleotides. It tagged each cDNA molecule. TCRdb itself ran the 5' RACE reads through MiXCR, one entry per CDR3 protein. The sample carries 700,000 or so distinct CDR3 sequences, about a fifth recorded once. Each sample used at least 6.5 million PBMCs. Germline assignment: CDR1 MNHEY and CDR2 SVGEGT. The CDR3 has 14 residues. On this clonotype: Antigen specificity is unknown. Relative to the germline gene, one junction end is altered; a read error may explain this.

The V and J genes are TRBV6-2 or TRBV6-3 and TRBJ1-2; TRBD1 matches at 9 bases. Sequenced: blood. The sequence was obtained from a man in his 70s in good health. CDR3 nucleotide sequence: TGTGCCAGCAGTTACTCATCGACAGGGGGTGGCTACACTTTC. Translating it yields CASSYSSTGGGYTF.